The 7 T cell receptor beta chains reported below all come from one sample, sequenced in a study of cytomegalovirus exposure and HLA in healthy donors. The PCR contained 60 Vbeta and 13 Jbeta primers. Here immunoSEQ multiplex PCR was the method, and the copy in TCRdb shows in-frame clones only, minus some. The repertoire has 95,000 to 150,000 clones, 70% to 80% of them found once; the top ten carry about 3%. Input material: PBMCs. These TCRs come from a woman aged 40-49 years in good health and CMV-seropositive.

The V gene is TRBV27, the J gene TRBJ1-4; tentative D call: TRBD1 (5 bases). There are 17 residues in the CDR3. Trimming took 2 bases from V and 5 from J, leaving 18 bases between them. Per the germline V gene, CDR1 is MNHEY and CDR2 is SMNVEV (reference sequence). CDR3 in DNA: TGTGCCAGCAGTTTAAAGCCCCACAGGACCTTAAATGAAAAACTGTTTTTT. Encoded protein: CASSLKPHRTLNEKLFF.

This clone has more than one count but fewer than ten. The J gene is TRBJ2-1, the V gene TRBV7-9; 9 bases match TRBD2. V shed 5 bases, J shed 2 bases, and the junction held 7 bases outside the gene matches. The CDR3 is made up of 16 amino acids. Germline V gives CDR1 SEHNR, CDR2 FQNEAQ (reference sequence). The CDR3 region has the DNA TGTGCCAGCAGCATCCCCAGCGGGGGGACCTACAATGAGCAGTTCTTC. Residues: CASSIPSGGTYNEQFF.

This clone was seen once. This chain uses TRBV5-6 with TRBJ2-1; 8 nucleotides agree with TRBD2. The V gene end was trimmed by 1 base and the J gene end by 4 bases; junction bases not matched to a gene: 4. Per germline, CDR1 SGHDT and CDR2 YYEEEE. The length of the CDR3 is 15 residues. The CDR3 DNA reads as TGTGCCAGCAGCTTGACTAGCGGCACATACAATGAGCAGTTCTTC. Protein product: CASSLTSGTYNEQFF.

The chain has TRBV30 and TRBJ2-7, with 9 bases aligning to TRBD2. In germline, CDR1 is GTSNPN, CDR2 SVGIG (reference sequence). This CDR3 region has 16 residues. Trimming cost V 0 bases and J 2 bases; bases outside gene matches: 8. The CDR3 region has the DNA TGTGCCTGGAGTGTACCCCTAGCGGGGTCGACCTACGAGCAGTACTTC. Amino acid sequence: CAWSVPLAGSTYEQYF. Based on the CDR3 plus reference TRBV30 and TRBJ2-7, the full variable domain is SQTIHQWPATLVQPVGSPLSLECTVEGTSNPNLYWYRQAAGRGLQLLFYSVGIGQISSEVPQNLSASRPQDRQFILSSKKLLLSDSGFYLCAWSVPLAGSTYEQYFGPGTRLTVT.

CDR3 in amino acids: CASSLSGQLYEQYF. CDR3 nucleotide sequence: TGCGCCAGCAGCTTGTCAGGACAACTTTACGAGCAGTACTTC. The rearrangement joins TRBV5-1 to TRBJ2-5, with a possible D match to TRBD1 (5 bases). The assigned J gene may be wrong: the sequence end matches TRBJ2-7 better. This CDR3 region has 14 residues. Germline CDR1 and CDR2: SGHRS and YFSETQ.

The chain links TRBV15 to TRBJ1-4; D remains unclear. The CDR3 extends over 15 amino acids. Germline-derived CDR1 and CDR2 are LNHNV and YYDKDF (reference sequence). Trimming left V 0 bases short and J 6 bases short, with 11 bases between. The CDR3 region is CATSRDRVTDEKLFF. The CDR3 DNA is TGTGCCACCAGCAGAGATCGTGTTACGGATGAAAAACTGTTTTTT.

This chain uses TRBV2 with TRBJ2-1; TRBD1 matches 10 bases. Germline V gene sequence: CDR1 SNHLY, CDR2 FYNNEI. V was pared by 7 bases and J by 9 bases, with 9 bases of the junction left unmatched. CDR3 length: 14 amino acids. The CDR3 region has the DNA TGTGCCAGCATCGCAGACAGGGGGCGCAGTGAGCAGTTCTTC. This gives the protein CASIADRGRSEQFF.